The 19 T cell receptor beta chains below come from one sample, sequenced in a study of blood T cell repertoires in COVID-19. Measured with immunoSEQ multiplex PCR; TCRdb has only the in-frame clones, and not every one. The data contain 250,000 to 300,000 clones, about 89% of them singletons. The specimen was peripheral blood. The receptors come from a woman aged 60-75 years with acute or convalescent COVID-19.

The CDR3 sequence: CASSKLAGEVYEQYF. The DNA of the CDR3 is TGTGCCAGCAGTAAACTAGCGGGAGAGGTATACGAGCAGTACTTC. The chain joins TRBV27 to TRBJ2-7, with 11 bases that match TRBD2. J was trimmed by 4 bases and V by 5 bases; bases with no gene match: 7. The CDR3 covers 15 residues. Germline V gene sequence: CDR1 MNHEY, CDR2 SMNVEV (reference sequence).

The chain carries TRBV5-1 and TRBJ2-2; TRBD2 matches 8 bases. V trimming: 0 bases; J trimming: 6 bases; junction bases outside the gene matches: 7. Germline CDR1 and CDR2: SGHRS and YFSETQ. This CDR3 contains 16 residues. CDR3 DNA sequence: TGCGCCAGCAGCTTGGATCCAGCGGGAGAGGCCGGGGAGCTGTTTTTT. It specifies CASSLDPAGEAGELFF.

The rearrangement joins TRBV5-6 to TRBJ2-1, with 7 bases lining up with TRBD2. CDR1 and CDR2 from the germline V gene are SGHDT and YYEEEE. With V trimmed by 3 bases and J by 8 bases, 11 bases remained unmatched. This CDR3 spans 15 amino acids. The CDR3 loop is CASSSTGLGWDEQFF. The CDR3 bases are TGTGCCAGCAGCTCCACCGGACTAGGCTGGGATGAGCAGTTCTTC.

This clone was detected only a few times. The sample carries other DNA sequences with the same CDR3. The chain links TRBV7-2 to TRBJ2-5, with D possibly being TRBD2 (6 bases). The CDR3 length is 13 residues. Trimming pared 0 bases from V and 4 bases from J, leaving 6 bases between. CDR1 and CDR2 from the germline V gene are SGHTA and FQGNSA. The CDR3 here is CASSLAGGETQYF. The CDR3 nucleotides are TGTGCCAGCAGCTTAGCGGGGGGAGAGACCCAGTACTTC.

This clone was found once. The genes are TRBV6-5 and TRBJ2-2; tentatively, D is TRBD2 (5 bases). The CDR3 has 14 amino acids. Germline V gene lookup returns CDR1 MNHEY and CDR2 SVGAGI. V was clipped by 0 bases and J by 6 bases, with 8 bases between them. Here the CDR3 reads CASSYSPGSGELFF. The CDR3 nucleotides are TGTGCCAGCAGTTACTCCCCGGGGTCCGGGGAGCTGTTTTTT.

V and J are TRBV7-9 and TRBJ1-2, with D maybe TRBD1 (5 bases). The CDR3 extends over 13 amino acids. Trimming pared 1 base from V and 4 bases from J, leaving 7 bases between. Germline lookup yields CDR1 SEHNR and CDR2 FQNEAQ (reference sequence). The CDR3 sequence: CASSLGQIYGYTF. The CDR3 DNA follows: TGTGCCAGCAGCTTAGGACAGATCTATGGCTACACCTTC.

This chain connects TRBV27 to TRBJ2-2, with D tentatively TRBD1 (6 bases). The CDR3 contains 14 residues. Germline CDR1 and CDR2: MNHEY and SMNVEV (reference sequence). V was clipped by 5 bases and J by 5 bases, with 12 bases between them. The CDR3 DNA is TGTGCCAGCAGTCTGAACAGGGCGACCGGGGAGCTGTTTTTT. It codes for CASSLNRATGELFF.

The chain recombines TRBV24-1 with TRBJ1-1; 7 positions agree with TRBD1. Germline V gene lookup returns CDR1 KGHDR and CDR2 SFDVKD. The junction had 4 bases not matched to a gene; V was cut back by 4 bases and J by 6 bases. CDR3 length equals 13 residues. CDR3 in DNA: TGTGCCACCAGTGACGACAGGGCCCCTGAAGCTTTCTTT. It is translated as CATSDDRAPEAFF.

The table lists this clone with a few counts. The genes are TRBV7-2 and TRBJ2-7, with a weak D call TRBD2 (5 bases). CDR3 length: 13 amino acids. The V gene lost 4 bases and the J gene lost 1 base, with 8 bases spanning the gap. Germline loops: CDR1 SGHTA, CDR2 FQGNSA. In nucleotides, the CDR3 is TGTGCCAGCAGCTCTCGACTATCCTACGAGCAGTACTTC. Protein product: CASSSRLSYEQYF.

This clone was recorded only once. CDR3 amino acids: CASSTAANYGYTF. The DNA for the CDR3 is TGTGCCAGTAGTACGGCAGCGAACTATGGCTACACCTTC. V gene TRBV19 combines with J gene TRBJ1-2; D gene uncertain. V lost 4 bases and J lost 2, with 8 bases in between. The CDR3 is made up of 13 amino acids. Germline-derived CDR1 and CDR2 are LNHDA and SQIVND (reference sequence). Full variable domain (remainder filled in from reference TRBV19 and TRBJ1-2): DGGITQSPKYLFRKEGQNVTLSCEQNLNHDAMYWYRQDPGQGLRLIYYSQIVNDFQKGDIAEGYSVSREKKESFPLTVTSAQKNPTAFYLCASSTAANYGYTFGSGTRLTVV.

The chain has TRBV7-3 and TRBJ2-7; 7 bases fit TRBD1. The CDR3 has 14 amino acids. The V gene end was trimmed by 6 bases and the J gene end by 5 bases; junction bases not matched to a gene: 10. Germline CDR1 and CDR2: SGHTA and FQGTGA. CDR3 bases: TGTGCCAGCAGTCAGTATGACAGGGTCCACGAGCAGTACTTC. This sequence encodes CASSQYDRVHEQYF.

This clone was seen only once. The DNA of the CDR3 is TGTGCCAGCAGCCAAGTCGGCAGGGTTTCTAATTCACCCCTCCACTTT. Residues: CASSQVGRVSNSPLHF. This chain joins TRBV3-1 (or the pseudogene TRBV3-2) and TRBJ1-6; perhaps TRBD1 as D (5 bases). CDR3 length equals 16 residues. Germline CDR1 is LGHDT and CDR2 is YNNKEL (reference sequence). The V and J ends lost 1 base and 6 bases respectively, with 13 bases between them.

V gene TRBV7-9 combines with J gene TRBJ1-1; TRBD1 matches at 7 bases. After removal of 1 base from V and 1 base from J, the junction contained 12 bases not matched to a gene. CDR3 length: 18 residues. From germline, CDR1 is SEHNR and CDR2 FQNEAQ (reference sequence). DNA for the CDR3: TGTGCCAGCAGCTTAGGGGTTTTACAGGGGCCACGGAACACTGAAGCTTTCTTT. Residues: CASSLGVLQGPRNTEAFF.

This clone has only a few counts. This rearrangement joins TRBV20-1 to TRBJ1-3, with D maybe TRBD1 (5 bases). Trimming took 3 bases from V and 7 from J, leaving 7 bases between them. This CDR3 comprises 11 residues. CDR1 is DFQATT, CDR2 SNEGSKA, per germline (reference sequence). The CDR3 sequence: CSARRQNTIYF. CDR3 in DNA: TGCAGTGCTAGGAGACAGAACACCATATATTTT.

CDR3 in amino acids: CASSFPTSGSPLHF. In DNA form, the CDR3 reads TGTGCCAGCAGCTTTCCCACGTCCGGTTCACCCCTCCACTTT. V is TRBV7-9 and J is TRBJ1-6; unclear D gene. Trimming shortened V by 3 bases and J by 9 bases, and 12 bases separated the two germline ends. The germline CDR1 and CDR2 sequences are SEHNR and FQNEAQ (reference sequence). The CDR3 contains 14 residues.

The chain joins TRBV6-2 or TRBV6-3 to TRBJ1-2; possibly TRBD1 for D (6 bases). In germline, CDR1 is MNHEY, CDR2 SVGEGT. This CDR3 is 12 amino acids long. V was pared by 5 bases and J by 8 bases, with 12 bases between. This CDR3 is CASSLDRHGYTF. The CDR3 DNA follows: TGTGCCAGCAGTCTGGACAGACACGGCTACACCTTC.

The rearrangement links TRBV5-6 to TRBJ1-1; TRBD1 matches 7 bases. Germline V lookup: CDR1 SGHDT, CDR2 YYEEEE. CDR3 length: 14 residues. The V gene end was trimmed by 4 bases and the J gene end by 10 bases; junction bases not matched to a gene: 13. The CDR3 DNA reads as TGTGCCAGCAGCGCGGACAGGTCAGGGACGGGAGCTTTCTTT. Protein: CASSADRSGTGAFF.

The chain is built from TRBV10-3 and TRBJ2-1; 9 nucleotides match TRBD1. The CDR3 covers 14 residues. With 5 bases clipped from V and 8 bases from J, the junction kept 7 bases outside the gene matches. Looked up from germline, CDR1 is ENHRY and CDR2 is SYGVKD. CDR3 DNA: TGTGCCATCAGTCCCGGGACAGGGTTATATGAGCAGTTCTTC. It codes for CAISPGTGLYEQFF.

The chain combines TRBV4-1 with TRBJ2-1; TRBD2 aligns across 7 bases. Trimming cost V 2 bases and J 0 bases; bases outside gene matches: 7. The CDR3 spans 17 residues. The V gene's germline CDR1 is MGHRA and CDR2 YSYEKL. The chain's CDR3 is CASSQTFRGSSYNEQFF. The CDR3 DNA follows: TGCGCCAGCAGCCAAACCTTTCGCGGGAGCTCCTACAATGAGCAGTTCTTC.